The 8 T cell receptor beta chains given below trace back to one sample, sequenced in a study of blood T cell repertoires in COVID-19. Only in-frame clones appear in the TCRdb table, and some are missing; sequencing was by immunoSEQ multiplex PCR. The profile shows some 350,000 clones, roughly 87% of them singletons. Sequenced input: PBMCs or T cells enriched from blood (not recorded which). These TCRs come from a woman aged 30 to 39 who had recovered from COVID-19.

This chain joins TRBV24-1 and TRBJ2-1; TRBD2 matches 10 bases. The CDR3 sequence is 16 residues long. CDR1 is KGHDR and CDR2 is SFDVKD in the germline V gene. V trimming: 4 bases; J trimming: 7 bases; junction bases outside the gene matches: 9. CDR3 region: CATSEALAGVSNEQFF. The CDR3 nucleotides read TGTGCCACCAGTGAGGCGCTAGCGGGAGTCTCGAATGAGCAGTTCTTC.

V is TRBV4-1 and J is TRBJ1-6; D is unclear. V was cut by 1 base and J by 15 bases, with 16 bases left in between. From germline, CDR1 is MGHRA and CDR2 YSYEKL. The CDR3 has 14 amino acids. The CDR3 region is CASSQAGENVGLHF. The CDR3 region has the DNA TGCGCCAGCAGCCAAGCGGGAGAAAACGTCGGCCTCCACTTT.

The chain joins TRBV3-1 (or the pseudogene TRBV3-2) to TRBJ1-2; D is unresolved. The CDR3 totals 16 residues. Looked up from germline, CDR1 is LGHDT and CDR2 is YNNKEL (reference sequence). Trimming took 2 bases from V and 0 from J, leaving 13 bases between them. The CDR3 coding sequence is TGTGCCAGCAGCCAAAAACGGAGCTTCCCTAACTATGGCTACACCTTC. As protein: CASSQKRSFPNYGYTF.

In its sample, this clone was seen once. V and J are TRBV2 and TRBJ1-6; 8 bases line up with TRBD1. The CDR3 contains 17 residues. Per germline, CDR1 SNHLY and CDR2 FYNNEI. The J segment lost 0 bases and the V segment lost 7 bases, leaving 8 bases of the junction unmatched. CDR3 loop: CASMARGPDSYNSPLHF. The CDR3 DNA reads TGTGCCAGCATGGCCAGGGGGCCTGACTCCTATAATTCACCCCTCCACTTT.

The chain combines TRBV2 with TRBJ1-5; possible D gene TRBD1, 6 bases. Germline assignment: CDR1 SNHLY and CDR2 FYNNEI. Trimming took 9 bases from V and 0 from J, leaving 12 bases between them. CDR3 length: 14 amino acids. Here the CDR3 reads CASRQGNSNQPQHF. Written as DNA, the CDR3 is TGTGCCAGTAGGCAGGGGAATAGCAATCAGCCCCAGCATTTT.

The rearrangement joins TRBV9 to TRBJ1-1; D possibly corresponds to TRBD1 (5 bases). The V and J ends lost 4 bases and 2 bases respectively, with 15 bases between them. The CDR3 is made up of 15 amino acids. The germline V gene has CDR1 SGDLS and CDR2 YYNGEE. The CDR3 loop is CASSLLNTGNTEAFF. The CDR3 DNA reads as TGTGCCAGCAGCCTCCTCAACACAGGAAACACTGAAGCTTTCTTT.

The chain uses TRBV7-2 and TRBJ2-7, with 8 bases fitting TRBD2. V gave up 5 bases and J gave up 0 bases; unmatched junction bases: 9. Per germline, CDR1 SGHTA and CDR2 FQGNSA. The CDR3 has 16 residues. CDR3 bases: TGTGCCAGCAGCCCCCGACTAGCGAAGAGCTCCTACGAGCAGTACTTC. It codes for CASSPRLAKSSYEQYF. The whole variable domain, remainder taken from reference TRBV7-2 and TRBJ2-7, is GAGVSQSPSNKVTEKGKDVELRCDPISGHTALYWYRQSLGQGLEFLIYFQGNSAPDKSGLPSDRFSAERTGGSVSTLTIQRTQQEDSAVYLCASSPRLAKSSYEQYFGPGTRLTVT.

The rearrangement links TRBV6-5 to TRBJ1-5, with 7 positions matching TRBD1. The CDR3 loop spans 13 amino acids. CDR1 and CDR2 (germline): MNHEY, SVGAGI. After removal of 6 bases from V and 5 bases from J, the junction contained 4 bases not matched to a gene. The CDR3 loop reads CASRTGWHQPQHF. The CDR3 nucleotides are TGTGCCAGCAGGACAGGGTGGCATCAGCCCCAGCATTTT.